The 21 T cell receptor beta chains below all came from one sample that was sequenced in a study of cytomegalovirus exposure and HLA in healthy donors. PCR used 60 Vbeta primers and 13 Jbeta primers. Here immunoSEQ multiplex PCR was the method, and the copy in TCRdb shows in-frame clones only, minus some. The table lists 210,000 or so clones, 75% to 85% of them singletons, with 1.1% to 1.5% in the top ten. Specimen: PBMCs. The receptors originated from a girl aged 5-17 years in good health and CMV-seronegative.

The chain carries TRBV5-1 and TRBJ1-4, with 7 bases fitting TRBD1. Trimming cost V 0 bases and J 5 bases; bases outside gene matches: 4. Germline V gene data show CDR1 as SGHRS and CDR2 as YFSETQ. The CDR3 is made up of 15 amino acids. The CDR3 reads CASSLVGTENEKLFF. CDR3 nucleotides: TGCGCCAGCAGCTTGGTCGGGACAGAGAATGAAAAACTGTTTTTT.

This chain uses TRBV27 with TRBJ1-1, with 7 positions matching TRBD1. After removal of 7 bases from V and 1 base from J, the junction contained 9 bases not matched to a gene. The CDR3 has 15 amino acids. CDR1 MNHEY and CDR2 SMNVEV come from the germline V gene (reference sequence). CDR3 protein: CASKDRQRRNTEAFF. In DNA, the CDR3 is TGTGCCAGCAAGGACAGGCAGAGGAGGAACACTGAAGCTTTCTTT.

This sequence joins TRBV30 and TRBJ1-1, with 10 positions matching TRBD1. This CDR3 is 14 amino acids long. Germline CDR1 GTSNPN, CDR2 SVGIG (reference sequence). The ends lost 5 bases at V and 6 bases at J; junction bases unmatched: 9. The CDR3 spells CAWVRTGGVAEAFF. Written as DNA, the CDR3 is TGTGCCTGGGTGCGGACAGGGGGAGTAGCTGAAGCTTTCTTT.

The V and J genes are TRBV5-5 and TRBJ1-1; 9 bases line up with TRBD1. Germline V lookup: CDR1 SGHKS, CDR2 YYEKEE (reference sequence). This CDR3 contains 14 residues. J was trimmed by 3 bases and V by 5 bases; bases with no gene match: 5. CDR3 loop: CASSWDRVDTEAFF. The CDR3 DNA reads TGTGCCAGCAGTTGGGACAGGGTAGACACTGAAGCTTTCTTT.

J is TRBJ1-2 and V is TRBV7-9; D is unresolved. Looked up from germline, CDR1 is SEHNR and CDR2 is FQNEAQ (reference sequence). This CDR3 has 13 residues. Deletions cut 1 base from V and 4 bases from J, with 7 bases between. The chain's CDR3 is CASSLVRGYGYTF. The CDR3 DNA is TGTGCCAGCAGCTTAGTACGGGGCTATGGCTACACCTTC. Based on the CDR3 plus reference TRBV7-9 and TRBJ1-2, the full variable domain is DTGVSQNPRHKITKRGQNVTFRCDPISEHNRLYWYRQTLGQGPEFLTYFQNEAQLEKSRLLSDRFSAERPKGSFSTLEIQRTEQGDSAMYLCASSLVRGYGYTFGSGTRLTVV.

Only one count was recorded for this clone. V gene TRBV2 combines with J gene TRBJ2-7; possible D gene TRBD1, 5 bases. CDR3 length equals 12 residues. Germline CDR1 and CDR2: SNHLY and FYNNEI. The germline V and J ends were trimmed by 10 bases and 3 bases, with 13 bases remaining between them. CDR3 nucleotide sequence: TGTGCCACTCTGCCGACAGACTACGAGCAGTACTTC. It specifies CATLPTDYEQYF.

This rearrangement joins TRBV7-8 to TRBJ1-2; TRBD1 matches at 7 bases. The V segment lost 5 bases and the J segment 1 base; nucleotides outside the gene matches: 13. There are 17 residues in the CDR3. Germline V CDR1 and CDR2: SGHVS, FQNEAQ. The CDR3 is CASSVTFRTGINYGYTF. In DNA, the CDR3 is TGTGCCAGCAGCGTCACTTTTCGGACAGGCATTAACTATGGCTACACCTTC. The full variable domain, completed using reference TRBV7-8 and TRBJ1-2, is GAGVSQSPRYKVAKRGQDVALRCDPISGHVSLFWYQQALGQGPEFLTYFQNEAQLDKSGLPSDRFFAERPEGSVSTLKIQRTQQEDSAVYLCASSVTFRTGINYGYTFGSGTRLTVV.

This chain joins TRBV30 and TRBJ1-3, with D perhaps TRBD1 (6 bases). Trimming pared 3 bases from V and 0 bases from J, leaving 18 bases between. This CDR3 has 17 amino acids. Germline CDR1 GTSNPN, CDR2 SVGIG (reference sequence). The CDR3 bases are TGTGCCTGGAGCCGAACTATGACAGGCATCTCTGGAAACACCATATATTTT. Translating gives CAWSRTMTGISGNTIYF.

V is TRBV10-3 and J is TRBJ2-3, with 11 nucleotides matching TRBD2. This CDR3 is 19 amino acids long. Trimming removed 4 bases from V and 6 bases from J; junction bases left unmatched: 18. CDR1 ENHRY and CDR2 SYGVKD come from the germline V gene. Here the CDR3 DNA reads TGTGCCATCAGTGTTACCACCCCAGTTAGCGGGAGGGCGGGCGATACGCAGTATTTT. Translation gives CAISVTTPVSGRAGDTQYF.

The chain couples TRBV18 to TRBJ2-5, with 9 bases aligning to TRBD2. Germline loops: CDR1 KGHSH, CDR2 LQKENI. This CDR3 contains 17 residues. J gave up 1 base and V 6 bases, and 12 bases lay outside the gene matches. The CDR3 loop reads CASSTALLAGTQETQYF. The CDR3 coding sequence is TGTGCCAGCTCGACCGCGCTTCTAGCGGGGACCCAAGAGACCCAGTACTTC.

The chain is built from TRBV2 and TRBJ2-3, with 8 bases identical to TRBD2. Trimming removed 5 bases from V and 5 bases from J; junction bases left unmatched: 9. Germline loops: CDR1 SNHLY, CDR2 FYNNEI. The CDR3 runs to 15 residues. The CDR3 sequence is CASSRSGSYKDTQYF. The CDR3 DNA is TGTGCCAGCAGTAGAAGCGGGAGTTATAAAGATACGCAGTATTTT.

This clone was observed a single time. The rearrangement links TRBV23-1 to TRBJ1-2, with D unresolved. TRBV23-1 belongs to the ORF category, with a function that is uncertain. Trimming removed 3 bases at V and 0 bases at J, with 14 bases between. The CDR3 has 16 amino acids. The CDR3 DNA sequence: TGCGCCAGCAGTCAGTGGAGTGGCGGTCCTAACTATGGCTACACCTTC. This translates into CASSQWSGGPNYGYTF.

The chain has TRBV28 and TRBJ2-1; 13 nucleotides line up with TRBD2. The V segment lost 6 bases and the J segment 5 bases; nucleotides outside the gene matches: 4. The CDR3 is 15 residues long. Germline V lookup: CDR1 MDHEN, CDR2 SYDVKM. DNA for the CDR3: TGTGCCAGCAGCAGGGGACTAGCGGGGAACAATGAGCAGTTCTTC. Amino acids: CASSRGLAGNNEQFF. The whole variable domain, filled in from reference TRBV28 and TRBJ2-1, reads DVKVTQSSRYLVKRTGEKVFLECVQDMDHENMFWYRQDPGLGLRLIYFSYDVKMKEKGDIPEGYSVSREKKERFSLILESASTNQTSMYLCASSRGLAGNNEQFFGPGTRLTVL.

The table lists this clone with a few counts. The gene calls are TRBV14 and TRBJ1-1; D uncertain. Germline assignment: CDR1 SGHDN and CDR2 FVKESK. V lost 2 bases and J lost 5, with 12 bases in between. The CDR3 has 14 residues. The CDR3, as DNA: TGTGCCAGCAGCCAAAACCACGGGAATACTGAAGCTTTCTTT. Translated: CASSQNHGNTEAFF. Filled out from reference TRBV14 and TRBJ1-1, the complete variable domain reads EAGVTQFPSHSVIEKGQTVTLRCDPISGHDNLYWYRRVMGKEIKFLLHFVKESKQDESGMPNNRFLAERTGGTYSTLKVQPAELEDSGVYFCASSQNHGNTEAFFGQGTRLTVV.

The V and J genes are TRBV28 and TRBJ2-2, with TRBD2 as a possible D gene (6 bases). Between the trimmed V and J ends, which lost 7 bases and 8 bases, there was a span of 26 bases. This CDR3 spans 17 amino acids. CDR1 and CDR2 from the germline V gene are MDHEN and SYDVKM. The CDR3 region has the DNA TGTGCCAGCACCGGAGGGTTGACGGCAAGGCCCCCAGGGGAGCTGTTTTTT. Translation: CASTGGLTARPPGELFF.

Worth noting for this clone: One junction end disagrees with the germline gene, perhaps due to a read error. The chain is built from TRBV28 and TRBJ2-3, with a possible D match to TRBD2 (6 bases). The CDR3 is 14 residues long. Looked up from germline, CDR1 is MDHEN and CDR2 is SYDVKM. The chain's CDR3 is CASIGQTSTGTQYF. DNA of the CDR3: TGTGCCAGCATCGGGCAAACTAGCACAGGTACGCAGTATTTT.

This clone was picked up a small number of times. This rearrangement joins TRBV19 to TRBJ1-1; D ambiguous. The CDR3 totals 9 residues. Trimming left V 5 bases short and J 11 bases short, with 6 bases between. CDR1 is LNHDA, CDR2 SQIVND, per germline (reference sequence). DNA for the CDR3: TGTGCCAGTAGTCCTCCGGCTTTCTTT. Amino acid sequence: CASSPPAFF.

In the case of this clone: This specimen includes other DNA sequences encoding the same CDR3. The V and J genes are TRBV30 and TRBJ1-1; the D is unclear. Germline CDR1 reads GTSNPN; CDR2 reads SVGIG (reference sequence). The length of the CDR3 is 12 residues. The V end was cut by 0 bases, the J end by 5 bases, with 7 bases between. The CDR3, as DNA: TGTGCCTGGAGTGTACGAGGGACTGAAGCTTTCTTT. Residues: CAWSVRGTEAFF. The entire variable domain, with the rest obtained from reference TRBV30 and TRBJ1-1, is as follows: SQTIHQWPATLVQPVGSPLSLECTVEGTSNPNLYWYRQAAGRGLQLLFYSVGIGQISSEVPQNLSASRPQDRQFILSSKKLLLSDSGFYLCAWSVRGTEAFFGQGTRLTVV.

This sequence joins TRBV7-2 and TRBJ2-7; 10 nucleotides match TRBD1. With V trimmed by 1 base and J by 5 bases, 8 bases remained unmatched. Germline V lookup: CDR1 SGHTA, CDR2 FQGNSA. The CDR3 is 16 amino acids. Here the CDR3 reads CASSLDPGTGVNEQYF. The CDR3 DNA sequence: TGTGCCAGCAGCTTAGATCCCGGGACAGGGGTAAACGAGCAGTACTTC. Full variable domain (missing parts from reference TRBV7-2 and TRBJ2-7): GAGVSQSPSNKVTEKGKDVELRCDPISGHTALYWYRQSLGQGLEFLIYFQGNSAPDKSGLPSDRFSAERTGGSVSTLTIQRTQQEDSAVYLCASSLDPGTGVNEQYFGPGTRLTVT.

This chain's CDR3 is CASSLGAVSSYEQYF. The CDR3 DNA is TGTGCCAGCAGCTTGGGAGCGGTGAGCTCCTACGAGCAGTACTTC. This rearrangement joins TRBV11-3 to TRBJ2-7; TRBD2 is a possible D gene (5 bases). The CDR3 is made up of 15 amino acids. The germline V gene has CDR1 SGHNT and CDR2 YENEEA. Trimming stripped 3 bases from V and 0 bases from J, with 12 bases between.

The chain is built from TRBV7-3 and TRBJ2-5; 10 nucleotides match TRBD2. Germline trimming cut 0 bases from V and 2 bases from J; bases unmatched to any gene: 3. Germline-derived CDR1 and CDR2 are SGHTA and FQGTGA. CDR3 length: 16 amino acids. CDR3 loop: CASSLTAGGRQETQYF. The CDR3 DNA sequence: TGTGCCAGCAGCTTAACAGCGGGGGGGCGTCAAGAGACCCAGTACTTC.